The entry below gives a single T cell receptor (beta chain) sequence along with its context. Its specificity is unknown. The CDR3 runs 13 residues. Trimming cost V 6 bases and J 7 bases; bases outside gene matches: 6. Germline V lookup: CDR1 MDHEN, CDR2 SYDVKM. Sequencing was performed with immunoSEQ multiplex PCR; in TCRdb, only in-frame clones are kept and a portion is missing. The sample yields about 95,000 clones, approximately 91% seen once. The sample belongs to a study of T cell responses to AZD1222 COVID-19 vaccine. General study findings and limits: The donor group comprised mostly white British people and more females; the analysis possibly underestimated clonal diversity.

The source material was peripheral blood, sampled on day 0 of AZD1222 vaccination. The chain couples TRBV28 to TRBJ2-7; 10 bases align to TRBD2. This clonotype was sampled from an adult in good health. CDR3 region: CASRTSGAEEQYF. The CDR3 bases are TGTGCCAGCAGAACTAGCGGGGCGGAGGAGCAGTACTTC. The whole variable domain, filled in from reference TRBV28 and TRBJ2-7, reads DVKVTQSSRYLVKRTGEKVFLECVQDMDHENMFWYRQDPGLGLRLIYFSYDVKMKEKGDIPEGYSVSREKKERFSLILESASTNQTSMYLCASRTSGAEEQYFGPGTRLTVT.